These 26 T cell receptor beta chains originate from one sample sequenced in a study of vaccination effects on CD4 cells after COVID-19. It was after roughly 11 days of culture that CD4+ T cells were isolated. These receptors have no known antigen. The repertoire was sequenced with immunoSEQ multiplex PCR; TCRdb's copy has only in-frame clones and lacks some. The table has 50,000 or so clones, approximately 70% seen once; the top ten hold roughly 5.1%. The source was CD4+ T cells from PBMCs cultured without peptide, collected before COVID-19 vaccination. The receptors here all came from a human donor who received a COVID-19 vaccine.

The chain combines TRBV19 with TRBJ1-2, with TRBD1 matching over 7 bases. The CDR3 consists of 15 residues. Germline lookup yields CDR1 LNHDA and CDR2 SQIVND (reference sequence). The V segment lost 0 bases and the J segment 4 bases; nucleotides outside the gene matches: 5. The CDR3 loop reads CASSIDYRGGYGYTF. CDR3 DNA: TGTGCCAGTAGTATAGATTACAGGGGAGGCTATGGCTACACCTTC.

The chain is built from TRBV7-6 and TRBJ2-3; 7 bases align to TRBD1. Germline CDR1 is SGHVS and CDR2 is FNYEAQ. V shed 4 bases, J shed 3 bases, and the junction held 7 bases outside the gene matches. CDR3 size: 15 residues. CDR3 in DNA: TGTGCCAGCAGCTCATCCGGGACAGAGACAGATACGCAGTATTTT. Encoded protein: CASSSSGTETDTQYF.

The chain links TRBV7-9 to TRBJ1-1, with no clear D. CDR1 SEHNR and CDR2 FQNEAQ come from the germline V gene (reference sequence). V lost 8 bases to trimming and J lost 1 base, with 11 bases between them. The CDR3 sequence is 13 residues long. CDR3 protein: CASVRLANTEAFF. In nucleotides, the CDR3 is TGTGCCAGCGTACGATTGGCGAACACTGAAGCTTTCTTT.

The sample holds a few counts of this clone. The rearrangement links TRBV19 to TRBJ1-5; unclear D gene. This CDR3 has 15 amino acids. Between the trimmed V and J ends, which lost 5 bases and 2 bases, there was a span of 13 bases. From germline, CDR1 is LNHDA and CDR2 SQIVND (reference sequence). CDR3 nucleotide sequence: TGTGCCAGTAGTGGCGGACCTCGGGGCAATCAGCCCCAGCATTTT. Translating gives CASSGGPRGNQPQHF.

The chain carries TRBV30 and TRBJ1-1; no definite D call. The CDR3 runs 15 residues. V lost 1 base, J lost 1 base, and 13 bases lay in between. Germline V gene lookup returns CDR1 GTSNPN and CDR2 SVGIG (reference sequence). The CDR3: CAWSGKFGGNTEAFF. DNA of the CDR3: TGTGCCTGGAGTGGGAAGTTTGGAGGGAACACTGAAGCTTTCTTT.

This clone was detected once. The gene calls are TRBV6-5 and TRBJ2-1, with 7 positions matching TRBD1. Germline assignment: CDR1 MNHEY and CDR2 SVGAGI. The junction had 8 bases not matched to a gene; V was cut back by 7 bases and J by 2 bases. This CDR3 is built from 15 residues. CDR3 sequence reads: CASTHRGTAYNEQFF. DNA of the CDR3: TGTGCCAGCACCCACCGAGGGACAGCCTACAATGAGCAGTTCTTC.

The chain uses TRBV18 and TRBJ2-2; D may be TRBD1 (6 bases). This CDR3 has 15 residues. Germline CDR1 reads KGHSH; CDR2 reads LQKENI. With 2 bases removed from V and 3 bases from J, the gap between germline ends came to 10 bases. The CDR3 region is CASSPTGWDTGELFF. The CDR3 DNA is TGTGCCAGCTCACCAACAGGGTGGGACACCGGGGAGCTGTTTTTT.

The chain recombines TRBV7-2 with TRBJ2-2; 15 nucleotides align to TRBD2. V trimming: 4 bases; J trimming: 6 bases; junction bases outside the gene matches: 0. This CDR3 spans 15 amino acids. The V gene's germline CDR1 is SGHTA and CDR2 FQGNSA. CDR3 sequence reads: CASSWTSGGAGELFF. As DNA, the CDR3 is TGTGCCAGCAGCTGGACTAGCGGGGGGGCCGGGGAGCTGTTTTTT.

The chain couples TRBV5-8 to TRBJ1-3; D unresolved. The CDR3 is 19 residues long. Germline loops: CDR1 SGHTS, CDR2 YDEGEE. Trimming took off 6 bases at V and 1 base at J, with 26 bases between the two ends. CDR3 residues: CASTLLIYHSPSSGNTIYF. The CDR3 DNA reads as TGTGCCAGCACGCTTCTGATCTACCACTCGCCATCATCTGGAAACACCATATATTTT.

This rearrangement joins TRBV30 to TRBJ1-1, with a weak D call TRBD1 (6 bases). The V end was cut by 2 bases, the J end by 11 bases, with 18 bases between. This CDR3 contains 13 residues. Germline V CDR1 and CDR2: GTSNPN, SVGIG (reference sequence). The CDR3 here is CAWSKPGEGRAFF. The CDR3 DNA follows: TGTGCCTGGAGTAAGCCAGGGGAGGGTAGGGCTTTCTTT.

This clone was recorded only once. CDR3 DNA sequence: TGTGCCAGCAGACGAACAGGGGAGGCGGAAAAACTGTTTTTT. This translates into CASRRTGEAEKLFF. The gene calls are TRBV5-6 and TRBJ1-4, with 7 positions matching TRBD1. Germline V gene lookup returns CDR1 SGHDT and CDR2 YYEEEE. The J segment lost 8 bases and the V segment lost 5 bases, leaving 9 bases of the junction unmatched. CDR3 length: 14 amino acids.

Here the CDR3 reads CASSRRGLAGAFVSDTGEYF. The DNA for the CDR3 is TGTGCCAGCAGCAGGAGGGGACTAGCGGGAGCGTTTGTCTCAGATACGGGGGAGTATTTT. V and J are TRBV7-9 and TRBJ2-3, with 14 bases matching TRBD2. The CDR3 is 20 amino acids. Germline CDR1 is SEHNR and CDR2 is FQNEAQ (reference sequence). After removal of 5 bases from V and 13 bases from J, the junction contained 26 bases not matched to a gene.

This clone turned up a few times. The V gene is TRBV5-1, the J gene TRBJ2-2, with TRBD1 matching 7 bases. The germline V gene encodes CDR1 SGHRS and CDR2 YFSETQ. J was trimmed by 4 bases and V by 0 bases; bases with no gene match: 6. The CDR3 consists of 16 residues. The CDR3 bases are TGCGCCAGCAGCTTGGGAAGACAGGGTTTCACCGGGGAGCTGTTTTTT. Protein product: CASSLGRQGFTGELFF. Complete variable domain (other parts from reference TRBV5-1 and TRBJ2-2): KAGVTQTPRYLIKTRGQQVTLSCSPISGHRSVSWYQQTPGQGLQFLFEYFSETQRNKGNFPGRFSGRQFSNSRSEMNVSTLELGDSALYLCASSLGRQGFTGELFFGEGSRLTVL.

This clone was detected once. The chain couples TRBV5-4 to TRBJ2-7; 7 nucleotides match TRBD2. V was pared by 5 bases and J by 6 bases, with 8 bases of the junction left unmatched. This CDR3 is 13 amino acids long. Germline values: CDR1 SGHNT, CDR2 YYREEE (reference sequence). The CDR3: CASRLSTSVEQYF. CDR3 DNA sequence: TGTGCCAGCAGGCTGAGTACTAGCGTCGAGCAGTACTTC. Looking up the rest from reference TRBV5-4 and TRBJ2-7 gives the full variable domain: ETGVTQSPTHLIKTRGQQVTLRCSSQSGHNTVSWYQQALGQGPQFIFQYYREEENGRGNFPPRFSGLQFPNYSSELNVNALELDDSALYLCASRLSTSVEQYFGPGTRLTVT.

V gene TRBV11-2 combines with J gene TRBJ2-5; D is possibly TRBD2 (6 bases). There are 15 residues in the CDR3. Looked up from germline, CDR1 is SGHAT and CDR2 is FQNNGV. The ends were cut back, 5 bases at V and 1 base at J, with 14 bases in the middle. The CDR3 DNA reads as TGTGCCAGCAGCCCGGGCCTAGCGTTCCAAGAGACCCAGTACTTC. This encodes CASSPGLAFQETQYF.

CDR3 protein: CATRGTGRGNTIYF. CDR3 nucleotide sequence: TGTGCTACGAGAGGGACAGGGAGGGGAAACACCATATATTTT. The V and J genes are TRBV6-5 and TRBJ1-3; 9 positions match TRBD1. The CDR3 length is 14 residues. CDR1 and CDR2 from the germline V gene are MNHEY and SVGAGI.

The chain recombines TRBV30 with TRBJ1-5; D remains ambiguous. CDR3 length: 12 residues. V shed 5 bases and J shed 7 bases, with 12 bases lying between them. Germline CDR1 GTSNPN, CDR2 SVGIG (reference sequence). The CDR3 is CAWGRREQPQHF. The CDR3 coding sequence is TGTGCCTGGGGGCGGCGGGAGCAGCCCCAGCATTTT.

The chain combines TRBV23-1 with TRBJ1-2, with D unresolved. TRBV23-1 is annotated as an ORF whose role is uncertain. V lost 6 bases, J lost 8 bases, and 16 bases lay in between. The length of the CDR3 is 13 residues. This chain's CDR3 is CASRTERSYGYTF. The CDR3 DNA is TGCGCCAGCAGGACGGAGCGGAGCTACGGCTACACCTTC.

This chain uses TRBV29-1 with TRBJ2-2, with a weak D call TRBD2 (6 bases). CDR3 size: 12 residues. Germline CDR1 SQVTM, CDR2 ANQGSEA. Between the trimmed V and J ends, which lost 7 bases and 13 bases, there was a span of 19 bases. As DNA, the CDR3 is TGCAGCGGAAGGGAGGCCCAAGCGGGGCTGTTTTTT. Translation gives CSGREAQAGLFF.

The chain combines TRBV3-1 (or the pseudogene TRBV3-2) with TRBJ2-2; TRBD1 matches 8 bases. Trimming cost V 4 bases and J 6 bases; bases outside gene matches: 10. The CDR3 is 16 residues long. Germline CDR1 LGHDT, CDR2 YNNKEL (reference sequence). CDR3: CASSPRRTGYPGELFF. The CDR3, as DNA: TGTGCCAGCAGCCCTAGGCGGACAGGGTACCCCGGGGAGCTGTTTTTT.

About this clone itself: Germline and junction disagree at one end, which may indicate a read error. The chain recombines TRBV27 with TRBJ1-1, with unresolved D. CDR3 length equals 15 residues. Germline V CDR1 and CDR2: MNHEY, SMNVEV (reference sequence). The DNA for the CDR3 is TGTGCCAGCTTGAGTACCAGCATCTTGAAAACTGAAGCTTTCTTT. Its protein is CASLSTSILKTEAFF.

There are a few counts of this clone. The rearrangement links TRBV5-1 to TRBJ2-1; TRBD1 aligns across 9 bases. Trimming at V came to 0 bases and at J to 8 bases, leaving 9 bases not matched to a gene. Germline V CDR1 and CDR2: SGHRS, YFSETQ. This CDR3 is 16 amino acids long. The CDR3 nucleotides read TGCGCCAGCAGCTTGGCCAATACAGGGGGCAGGGATGAGCAGTTCTTC. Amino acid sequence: CASSLANTGGRDEQFF.

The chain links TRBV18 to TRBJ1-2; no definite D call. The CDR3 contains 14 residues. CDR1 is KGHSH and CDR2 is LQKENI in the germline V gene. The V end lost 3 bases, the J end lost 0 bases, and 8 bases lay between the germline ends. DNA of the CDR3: TGTGCCAGCTCACCGGCGGTCCCTAACTATGGCTACACCTTC. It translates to CASSPAVPNYGYTF.

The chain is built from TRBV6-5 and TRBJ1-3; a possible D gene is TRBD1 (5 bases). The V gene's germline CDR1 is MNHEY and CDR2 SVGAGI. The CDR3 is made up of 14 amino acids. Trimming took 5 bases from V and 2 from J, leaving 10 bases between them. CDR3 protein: CASSPQGAGNTIYF. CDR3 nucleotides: TGTGCCAGCAGTCCCCAGGGAGCTGGAAACACCATATATTTT.

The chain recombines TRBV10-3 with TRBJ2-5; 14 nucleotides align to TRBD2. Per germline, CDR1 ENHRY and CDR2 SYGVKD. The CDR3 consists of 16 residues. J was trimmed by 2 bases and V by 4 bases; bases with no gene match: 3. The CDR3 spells CAISGLAGGQQETQYF. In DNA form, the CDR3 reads TGTGCCATCAGTGGACTAGCGGGGGGGCAGCAAGAGACCCAGTACTTC.

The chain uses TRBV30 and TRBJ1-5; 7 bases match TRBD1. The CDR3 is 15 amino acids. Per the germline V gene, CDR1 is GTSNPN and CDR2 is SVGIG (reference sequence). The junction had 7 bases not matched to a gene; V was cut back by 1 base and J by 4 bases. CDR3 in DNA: TGTGCCTGGAGTGCCCAAAGGGGGCCAAATCAGCCCCAGCATTTT. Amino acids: CAWSAQRGPNQPQHF.